The 14 T cell receptor beta chains in this list originate from one sample, sequenced in a study of T cell repertoires in cytomegalovirus infection. Using its own MiXCR run on the reads, TCRdb lists one record per CDR3 protein. The data show about half a million distinct CDR3 sequences, 30% to 40% seen once. These receptors have no known antigen. Sample: cultured PBMCs, taken from culture after CMV antigen stimulation. All receptors come from a human donor in good health (CMV status not recorded). Some clones in this sample may be carry-over from other donors' samples.

This CDR3 is CASSAFAVAGTSYNEQFF. In DNA, the CDR3 is TGTGCCAGCAGTGCGTTTGCCGTCGCGGGAACCTCCTACAATGAGCAGTTCTTC. The chain carries TRBV12-3 or TRBV12-4 and TRBJ2-1; a possible D gene is TRBD2 (6 bases). V lost 5 bases, J lost 0 bases, and 20 bases lay in between. There are 18 residues in the CDR3.

This clonotype has a handful of counts. CDR3 loop: CASSLVGAAGTDTQYF. CDR3 nucleotide sequence: TGTGCCAGCAGCTTAGTCGGGGCGGCGGGAACAGATACGCAGTATTTT. The rearrangement uses TRBV7-2 and TRBJ2-3, with TRBD2 as a possible D gene (6 bases). V lost 1 base and J lost 3, with 14 bases in between. Germline CDR1 SGHTA, CDR2 FQGNSA. The CDR3 extends over 16 amino acids.

This clonotype has more than one count but fewer than ten. V and J are TRBV24-1 and TRBJ2-1; possible D gene TRBD1, 6 bases. Germline assignment: CDR1 KGHDR and CDR2 SFDVKD. V shed 9 bases and J shed 7 bases, with 15 bases lying between them. This CDR3 region has 13 residues. CDR3 residues: CATGEQGSNEQFF. CDR3 in DNA: TGTGCCACCGGGGAACAGGGTAGTAATGAGCAGTTCTTC.

V usage is TRBV10-3 and J usage is TRBJ2-7, with 11 bases aligning to TRBD1. CDR1 is ENHRY, CDR2 SYGVKD, per germline. V lost 10 bases and J lost 1; bases outside the gene matches: 6. The CDR3 has 14 residues. The CDR3 sequence: CATWTGGTSYEQYF. The CDR3 DNA is TGTGCCACCTGGACAGGGGGCACGTCCTACGAGCAGTACTTC.

This clonotype turned up a few times. This chain uses TRBV7-2 with TRBJ2-1; no definite D call. The CDR3 has 12 residues. Germline V gene data show CDR1 as SGHTA and CDR2 as FQGNSA. Trimming left V 1 base short and J 7 bases short, with 5 bases between. CDR3 in DNA: TGTGCCAGCAGCTTAGACCAGAATGAGCAGTTCTTC. Residues: CASSLDQNEQFF.

This clonotype showed up just a few times. The genes are TRBV11-2 and TRBJ1-3; D call uncertain. Germline V lookup: CDR1 SGHAT, CDR2 FQNNGV. CDR3 length equals 14 residues. V lost 5 bases and J lost 4, with 12 bases in between. The DNA for the CDR3 is TGTGCCAGCAGCCCCCCGGGCGGGGGAAACACCATATATTTT. Encoded protein: CASSPPGGGNTIYF. Variable domain in full (rest from reference TRBV11-2 and TRBJ1-3): EAGVAQSPRYKIIEKRQSVAFWCNPISGHATLYWYQQILGQGPKLLIQFQNNGVVDDSQLPKDRFSAERLKGVDSTLKIQPAKLEDSAVYLCASSPPGGGNTIYFGEGSWLTVV.

The rearrangement joins TRBV7-2 to TRBJ1-3; D is uncertain. The V end was cut by 0 bases, the J end by 0 bases, with 9 bases between. The CDR3 totals 16 residues. Germline assignment: CDR1 SGHTA and CDR2 FQGNSA. The CDR3 DNA reads as TGTGCCAGCAGCTTAGCGCTAGCGAGCTCTGGAAACACCATATATTTT. Translated, it gives CASSLALASSGNTIYF.

The rearrangement uses TRBV7-9 and TRBJ2-1; D may be TRBD1 (7 bases). Trimming cost V 3 bases and J 8 bases, with 11 bases left between them. The CDR3 has 13 residues. CDR1 is SEHNR and CDR2 is FQNEAQ in the germline V gene (reference sequence). The CDR3 sequence is CASSFDREDEQFF. The CDR3 DNA sequence: TGTGCCAGCAGCTTCGACAGGGAGGATGAGCAGTTCTTC.

This clonotype has only one observation. The chain employs TRBV6-6 and TRBJ1-5; 10 nucleotides align to TRBD1. After removal of 6 bases from V and 0 bases from J, the junction contained 8 bases not matched to a gene. Germline V CDR1 and CDR2: MNHNY, SVGAGI (reference sequence). CDR3 length equals 17 residues. The chain's CDR3 is CASSPSGQGYSNQPQHF. The DNA of the CDR3 is TGTGCCAGCAGCCCATCGGGACAGGGGTATAGCAATCAGCCCCAGCATTTT.

This chain joins TRBV11-2 and TRBJ2-7, with D hard to call. V lost 1 base to trimming and J lost 6 bases, with 10 bases between them. The CDR3 covers 13 residues. Germline V lookup: CDR1 SGHAT, CDR2 FQNNGV. The CDR3 coding sequence is TGTGCCAGCAGCTTAGGGCTAGAGTTCGAGCAGTACGTC. The encoded protein is CASSLGLEFEQYV.

This chain joins TRBV12-3 or TRBV12-4 and TRBJ2-1, with D perhaps assigned TRBD1 or TRBD2 (5 bases each). The V gene lost 6 bases and the J gene lost 14 bases, with 14 bases spanning the gap. This CDR3 has 11 amino acids. This CDR3 is CASRQEGLKFF. Written as DNA, the CDR3 is TGTGCCAGCAGACAAGAGGGGTTGAAGTTCTTC.

This clonotype showed up just a few times. The chain carries TRBV7-8 and TRBJ1-6; no definite D call. V was pared by 4 bases and J by 6 bases, with 10 bases between. In germline, CDR1 is SGHVS, CDR2 FQNEAQ. CDR3 size: 14 residues. The CDR3 DNA follows: TGTGCCAGCAGCTGGCAGCCGCGTAATTCACCCCTCCACTTT. Translating it yields CASSWQPRNSPLHF. Complete variable domain (other parts from reference TRBV7-8 and TRBJ1-6): GAGVSQSPRYKVAKRGQDVALRCDPISGHVSLFWYQQALGQGPEFLTYFQNEAQLDKSGLPSDRFFAERPEGSVSTLKIQRTQQEDSAVYLCASSWQPRNSPLHFGNGTRLTVT.

This chain connects TRBV7-2 to TRBJ2-5, with TRBD2 identical over 8 bases. Germline V gene sequence: CDR1 SGHTA, CDR2 FQGNSA. The CDR3 sequence is 16 residues long. The J segment lost 6 bases and the V segment lost 5 bases, leaving 14 bases of the junction unmatched. The DNA of the CDR3 is TGTGCCAGCAGCGCCCCCCCCGCGGGAGGTATGAAGACCCAGTACTTC. Translated: CASSAPPAGGMKTQYF.

The chain employs TRBV6-5 and TRBJ2-3; 11 bases match TRBD2. This CDR3 region has 16 residues. V shed 6 bases and J 3 bases; nucleotides not matched to a gene: 8. Germline CDR1 MNHEY, CDR2 SVGAGI. The CDR3 DNA follows: TGTGCCAGCAGCCCACTAGCGGGGGCCTTAACAGATACGCAGTATTTT. It specifies CASSPLAGALTDTQYF.